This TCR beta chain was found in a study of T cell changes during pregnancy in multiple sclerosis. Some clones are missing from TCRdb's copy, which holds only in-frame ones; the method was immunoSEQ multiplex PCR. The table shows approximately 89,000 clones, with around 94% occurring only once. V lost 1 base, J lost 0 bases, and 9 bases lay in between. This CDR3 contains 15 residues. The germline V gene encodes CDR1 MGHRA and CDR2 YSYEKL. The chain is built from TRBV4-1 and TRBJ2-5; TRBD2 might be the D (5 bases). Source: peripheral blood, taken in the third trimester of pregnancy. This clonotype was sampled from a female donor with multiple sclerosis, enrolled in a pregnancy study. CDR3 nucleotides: TGCGCCAGCAGCCAAGGGGGAGCCCACCAAGAGACCCAGTACTTC. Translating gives CASSQGGAHQETQYF.